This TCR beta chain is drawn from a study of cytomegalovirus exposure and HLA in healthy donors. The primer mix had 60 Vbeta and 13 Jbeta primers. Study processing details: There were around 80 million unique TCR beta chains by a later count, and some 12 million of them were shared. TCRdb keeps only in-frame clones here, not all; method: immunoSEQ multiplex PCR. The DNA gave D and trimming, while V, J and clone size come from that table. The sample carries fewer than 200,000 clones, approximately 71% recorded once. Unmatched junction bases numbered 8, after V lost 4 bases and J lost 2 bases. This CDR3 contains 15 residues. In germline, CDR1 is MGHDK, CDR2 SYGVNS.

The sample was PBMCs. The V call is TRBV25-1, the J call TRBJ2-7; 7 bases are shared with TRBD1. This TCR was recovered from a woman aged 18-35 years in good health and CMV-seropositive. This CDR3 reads CASSVRDSQTYEQYF. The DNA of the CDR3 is TGTGCCAGCAGTGTCCGGGACAGCCAAACCTACGAGCAGTACTTC.